The following is a T cell receptor beta chain sequence with its context. No antigen is known for it. Germline CDR1 and CDR2: MGHRA and YSYEKL. This CDR3 comprises 15 residues. J lost 2 bases, V lost 4 bases, and 5 bases had no gene match. This record belongs to a study of T cell repertoires in cytomegalovirus infection. Study-wide results and limits: Clonotype analysis showed dominance of the ex vivo response by HLA-C-restricted CMV-specific TCR beta clonotypes.

TCRdb re-derived calls from the reads in MiXCR, one entry per CDR3 protein. The sample lists approximately 1,000,000 distinct CDR3 sequences, approximately 30% seen once, with roughly 13% in the top ten. The source of this sequence is a human donor in good health (CMV status not recorded). Some clones in this sample may be carry-over from other donors' samples. This chain uses TRBV4-1 with TRBJ2-1; 7 positions agree with TRBD1. Specimen: cultured CD8+ T cells from PBMCs, collected from culture after CMV antigen stimulation. The CDR3 DNA follows: TGCGCCAGCAGCCCCGAGGGGGCCCCCTACAATGAGCAGTTCTTC. Encoded protein: CASSPEGAPYNEQFF.